This TCR beta chain is from a study of T-cell memory formation after mild COVID-19. On the study more broadly: Clusters were largely donor specific.

On this clonotype itself: Antigen: not known.

The CDR3 extends over 14 amino acids. Trimming cost V 1 base and J 6 bases; bases outside gene matches: 5. Germline V gene sequence: CDR1 MNHEY, CDR2 SVGAGI. TCRdb processed the 5' RACE reads anew with MiXCR; each CDR3 protein has one entry. Here the sample spans a few hundred thousand distinct CDR3 sequences, approximately 16% being singletons. Study results and caveats: What remained unconfirmed was the SARS-CoV-2 specificity of second-wave clones peaking on day 37. Clones shrinking from day 15 to 85 showed even CD4/CD8 mixes; later expanders tilted CD4+.

What was sequenced was PBMCs or a T cell subset sorted from them (not recorded which). This clonotype was obtained from a man in his late teens or twenties who had mild COVID-19 (a few samples of this study predate the infection). Cell type and time point are not known. The J gene is TRBJ2-7, the V gene TRBV6-5, with TRBD1 matching over 8 bases. The CDR3 sequence: CASSYFQGAGEQYF. The CDR3 DNA follows: TGTGCCAGCAGTTACTTCCAGGGGGCAGGCGAGCAGTACTTC.